The 32 T cell receptor beta chains listed next were all sequenced from one sample in a study of CD8+ T cells in alopecia areata (dated by TCRdb to the late 2010s). The library was produced with the immunoSEQ multiplex PCR assay. RNA was extracted from all samples and reverse transcribed into cDNA, which served as template for TCR sequencing. TCRdb retrieved this table from immuneACCESS and kept in-frame rearrangements only. Not all clones are present; in checked studies, unresolved V genes account for under half, and no reason is known for the remainder. Recorded for this sample are approximately 98,000 clones; 50% to 60% of them occurred a single time. The ten largest clonotypes hold 23% of the sample. The sequenced sample consisted of NKG2D-low CD8+ T cells sorted from blood. The sample's cell subset or site, from its label and the paper: sorted CD8+ NKG2D-low blood T cells. All receptors come from a human donor with alopecia areata.

V gene TRBV5-6 combines with J gene TRBJ2-7; D is uncertain. Deletions cut 2 bases from V and 0 bases from J, with 15 bases between. The CDR3 has 16 amino acids. Germline V lookup: CDR1 SGHDT, CDR2 YYEEEE. DNA of the CDR3: TGTGCCAGCAGCTTCTTTTCCGGAAAGAGCTCCTACGAGCAGTACTTC. It specifies CASSFFSGKSSYEQYF.

This sequence joins TRBV7-9 and TRBJ2-1; D is unclear. Germline V CDR1 and CDR2: SEHNR, FQNEAQ (reference sequence). The CDR3 runs to 11 residues. The V and J ends lost 5 bases and 10 bases respectively, with 9 bases between them. This CDR3 is CASSLFGEQFF. For the CDR3, the DNA is TGTGCCAGCAGCCTCTTTGGCGAGCAGTTCTTC.

This chain uses TRBV6-5 with TRBJ2-3, with D unresolved. The CDR3 has 12 amino acids. Germline CDR1 and CDR2: MNHEY and SVGAGI. Trimming pared 0 bases from V and 6 bases from J, leaving 4 bases between. The CDR3, as DNA: TGTGCCAGCAGTTACTCCCTGGATACGCAGTATTTT. Its translation is CASSYSLDTQYF.

V and J are TRBV10-3 and TRBJ2-1; 9 bases agree with TRBD2. From germline, CDR1 is ENHRY and CDR2 SYGVKD. CDR3 size: 15 residues. J lost 7 bases, V lost 10 bases, and 14 bases had no gene match. The CDR3 protein is CASATETSGENEQFF. The CDR3 nucleotides are TGTGCCAGCGCAACCGAGACTAGCGGAGAGAATGAGCAGTTCTTC.

The chain has TRBV7-9 and TRBJ2-5, with 8 positions matching TRBD1. Germline V gene lookup returns CDR1 SEHNR and CDR2 FQNEAQ (reference sequence). Trimming at V came to 6 bases and at J to 4 bases, leaving 4 bases not matched to a gene. CDR3 length equals 13 residues. The CDR3 bases are TGTGCCAGCAGTTCCGGGACAGGAGAGACCCAGTACTTC. This sequence encodes CASSSGTGETQYF.

J is TRBJ1-1 and V is TRBV7-5. TRBV7-5 is assigned pseudogene status. This CDR3 has 16 amino acids. The CDR3 spells CARSHKTRDGNTEAFF. In DNA, the CDR3 is TGTGCCAGAAGCCACAAAACCAGGGACGGGAACACTGAAGCTTTCTTT.

Concerning this clone: Germline and junction disagree at one end, which may indicate a read error. The genes are TRBV12-5 and TRBJ2-1; 8 bases agree with TRBD2. The germline gives CDR1 LGHNT, CDR2 FRNRAP. The CDR3 runs 15 residues. The CDR3 coding sequence is TGTGCTAGTGGTTTGGGGCGAGGCCCACGGGAGGGCCTGATCTTC. This gives the protein CASGLGRGPREGLIF. The variable domain in full, completed from reference TRBV12-5 and TRBJ2-1, reads DARVTQTPRHKVTEMGQEVTMRCQPILGHNTVFWYRQTMMQGLELLAYFRNRAPLDDSGMPKDRFSAEMPDATLATLKIQPSEPRDSAVYFCASGLGRGPREGLIFGPGTRLTVL.

The chain couples TRBV27 to TRBJ2-5, with TRBD2 matching 11 bases. Germline CDR1 is MNHEY and CDR2 is SMNVEV (reference sequence). This CDR3 region has 15 residues. The ends lost 4 bases at V and 5 bases at J; junction bases unmatched: 6. DNA for the CDR3: TGTGCCAGCAGTTCGACTAGCGGGACTCTGGAGACCCAGTACTTC. Encoded protein: CASSSTSGTLETQYF.

This clone showed up just a few times. The rearrangement uses TRBV2 and TRBJ2-1; D remains ambiguous. The CDR3 is 14 residues long. V lost 1 base and J 8 bases, leaving 12 bases between the germline ends. CDR1 and CDR2 (germline): SNHLY, FYNNEI. Written as DNA, the CDR3 is TGTGCCAGCAGTGAAGGGAGTAGTTGGTATGAGCAGTTCTTC. This encodes CASSEGSSWYEQFF.

This clone was counted only a few times. This chain uses TRBV4-1 with TRBJ2-7; D gene uncertain. Trimming left V 2 bases short and J 0 bases short, with 11 bases between. CDR3 length: 15 amino acids. Germline assignment: CDR1 MGHRA and CDR2 YSYEKL. The CDR3 reads CASSQSRQSSYEQYF. CDR3 coding DNA: TGCGCCAGCAGCCAATCAAGGCAGAGCTCCTACGAGCAGTACTTC.

The chain links TRBV11-2 to TRBJ2-7; D gene unclear. This CDR3 is built from 14 residues. Germline V lookup: CDR1 SGHAT, CDR2 FQNNGV. Trimming took off 0 bases at V and 5 bases at J, with 11 bases between the two ends. The CDR3 sequence is CASSLDSGEDEQYF. CDR3 DNA sequence: TGTGCCAGCAGCTTAGACTCAGGAGAGGACGAGCAGTACTTC.

The chain couples TRBV27 to TRBJ1-2; 7 bases agree with TRBD1. The trim removed 0 bases at V and 12 bases at J, leaving 10 bases unmatched. In germline, CDR1 is MNHEY, CDR2 SMNVEV (reference sequence). The CDR3 has 14 residues. The CDR3 DNA reads TGTGCCAGCAGTTTATCACCCGAGACAGGGTTCCACACCTTC. It is translated as CASSLSPETGFHTF.

This chain uses TRBV7-9 with TRBJ2-5; TRBD1 agrees at 10 bases. The CDR3 totals 14 residues. The germline V gene encodes CDR1 SEHNR and CDR2 FQNEAQ (reference sequence). J lost 5 bases, V lost 5 bases, and 5 bases had no gene match. CDR3 nucleotide sequence: TGTGCCAGCAGCGATGGACAGGGGGGGGAGACCCAGTACTTC. This encodes CASSDGQGGETQYF.

The chain carries TRBV7-8 and TRBJ2-1; the match to TRBD1 covers 9 bases. The germline CDR1 and CDR2 sequences are SGHVS and FQNEAQ. The CDR3 contains 13 residues. J lost 6 bases, V lost 3 bases, and 0 bases had no gene match. CDR3 DNA sequence: TGTGCCAGCAGCTTGACAGGGGGCAATGAGCAGTTCTTC. This sequence encodes CASSLTGGNEQFF.

This clone came up a few times. V and J are TRBV27 and TRBJ2-5; 7 nucleotides agree with TRBD2. The CDR3 length is 17 residues. CDR1 is MNHEY, CDR2 SMNVEV, per germline (reference sequence). The junction had 11 bases not matched to a gene; V was cut back by 3 bases and J by 1 base. The CDR3 is CASSFRVWGGSQETQYF. As DNA, the CDR3 is TGTGCCAGCAGTTTTCGGGTGTGGGGGGGTTCCCAAGAGACCCAGTACTTC.

The CDR3 bases are TGTGCCAGCAGTTTGGTTAGCGGAAGCTCCTACGAGCAGTACTTC. Amino acids: CASSLVSGSSYEQYF. The chain couples TRBV28 to TRBJ2-7; D might be TRBD2 (6 bases). CDR3 size: 15 residues. The germline V and J ends were trimmed by 3 bases and 0 bases, with 12 bases remaining between them. Germline CDR1 is MDHEN and CDR2 is SYDVKM.

The rearrangement uses TRBV7-2 and TRBJ2-1; 8 bases line up with TRBD2. This CDR3 contains 13 residues. After removal of 8 bases from V and 4 bases from J, the junction contained 4 bases not matched to a gene. The germline V gene encodes CDR1 SGHTA and CDR2 FQGNSA. CDR3 sequence: CASGRGAYNEQFF. The DNA of the CDR3 is TGTGCCAGCGGGCGGGGGGCATACAATGAGCAGTTCTTC.

This clone was found a few times. The genes are TRBV19 and TRBJ1-5; possibly TRBD1 for D (5 bases). Germline loops: CDR1 LNHDA, CDR2 SQIVND (reference sequence). Trimming removed 0 bases at V and 6 bases at J, with 12 bases between. The CDR3 is 15 residues long. The CDR3, as DNA: TGTGCCAGTAGTATAGACCGGGGGAGAAGTCAGCCCCAGCATTTT. Encoded protein: CASSIDRGRSQPQHF.

This clone has only a few counts. This rearrangement joins TRBV5-6 to TRBJ1-4; the D gene is possibly TRBD1 (6 bases). This CDR3 has 13 residues. Between the trimmed V and J ends, which lost 3 bases and 8 bases, there was a span of 11 bases. Germline-derived CDR1 and CDR2 are SGHDT and YYEEEE. The CDR3 sequence is CASSWGQREKLFF. CDR3 coding DNA: TGTGCCAGCAGCTGGGGACAACGAGAAAAACTGTTTTTT.

The chain combines TRBV4-2 with TRBJ2-7, with unresolved D. Trimming removed 4 bases at V and 6 bases at J, with 7 bases between. The CDR3 totals 11 residues. The germline V gene encodes CDR1 LGHNA and CDR2 YNFKEQ. The CDR3 is CASSLDSEQYF. For the CDR3, the DNA is TGTGCCAGCAGCCTAGATAGCGAGCAGTACTTC.

The table lists this clone with a few counts. This rearrangement joins TRBV9 to TRBJ2-2; no reliable D call. The CDR3 is 12 residues long. The V gene lost 0 bases and the J gene lost 7 bases, with 4 bases spanning the gap. Germline values: CDR1 SGDLS, CDR2 YYNGEE. CDR3 DNA: TGTGCCAGCAGCGTAGAAGGCGGGGAGCTGTTTTTT. It translates to CASSVEGGELFF.

This clone appeared a few times. The chain combines TRBV11-2 with TRBJ2-5; either TRBD1 or TRBD2 may supply D (5 bases each). The CDR3 runs to 14 residues. Trimming stripped 1 base from V and 2 bases from J, with 8 bases between. Looked up from germline, CDR1 is SGHAT and CDR2 is FQNNGV. DNA of the CDR3: TGTGCCAGCAGCTTAGGGGGGATACAAGAGACCCAGTACTTC. Translated: CASSLGGIQETQYF.

CDR3 nucleotide sequence: TGTGCTAGTGGCGCAGGGGGAACCTACAATGAGCAGTTCTTC. It encodes CASGAGGTYNEQFF. This sequence joins TRBV12-5 and TRBJ2-1; 7 bases align to TRBD1. The CDR3 runs to 14 residues. Unmatched junction bases numbered 4, after V lost 6 bases and J lost 2 bases. Germline assignment: CDR1 LGHNT and CDR2 FRNRAP.

Written as DNA, the CDR3 is TGCGCCAGCAGCCCGTACGCCACAGGGGGCAACGAGCAGTACTTC. Protein sequence: CASSPYATGGNEQYF. The rearrangement links TRBV4-1 to TRBJ2-7, with 9 bases fitting TRBD1. This CDR3 region has 15 residues. In germline, CDR1 is MGHRA, CDR2 YSYEKL. V was clipped by 4 bases and J by 5 bases; unmatched bases: 9.

The chain is built from TRBV6-6 and TRBJ2-5, with 9 bases matching TRBD1. The V gene end was trimmed by 6 bases and the J gene end by 3 bases; junction bases not matched to a gene: 8. Germline loops: CDR1 MNHNY, CDR2 SVGAGI (reference sequence). The CDR3 runs 15 residues. The chain's CDR3 is CASSTVRDREETQYF. For the CDR3, the DNA is TGTGCCAGCAGCACAGTCAGGGACAGGGAAGAGACCCAGTACTTC.

V gene TRBV27 combines with J gene TRBJ2-3, with 9 positions matching TRBD2. The CDR3 contains 15 residues. Trimming cost V 2 bases and J 3 bases; bases outside gene matches: 3. Germline lookup yields CDR1 MNHEY and CDR2 SMNVEV (reference sequence). This chain's CDR3 is CASSLLAGRTDTQYF. The CDR3 DNA reads as TGTGCCAGCAGTTTACTAGCGGGACGGACAGATACGCAGTATTTT.

V is TRBV15 and J is TRBJ1-5; D is possibly TRBD1 (5 bases). The length of the CDR3 is 12 residues. Deletions cut 8 bases from V and 5 bases from J, with 10 bases between. The germline gives CDR1 LNHNV, CDR2 YYDKDF (reference sequence). The CDR3 sequence is CATFGGDQPQHF. CDR3 sequence (DNA): TGTGCCACCTTCGGGGGGGATCAGCCCCAGCATTTT.

This chain uses TRBV5-1 with TRBJ2-7, with TRBD1 identical over 7 bases. CDR3 length: 15 amino acids. Trimming took 4 bases from V and 0 from J; bases not matched to a gene: 7. CDR1 and CDR2 from the germline V gene are SGHRS and YFSETQ. The CDR3 bases are TGCGCCAGCAGCAGACTACAGGGGACCTCCTACGAGCAGTACTTC. Translated, it gives CASSRLQGTSYEQYF.

The chain links TRBV6-6 to TRBJ2-1, with 9 bases identical to TRBD2. The length of the CDR3 is 14 residues. Germline values: CDR1 MNHNY, CDR2 SVGAGI (reference sequence). The trim removed 6 bases at V and 6 bases at J, leaving 6 bases unmatched. The DNA of the CDR3 is TGTGCCAGCAGCCTTAGCGGGAGTGGCAATGAGCAGTTCTTC. Translation: CASSLSGSGNEQFF.

The V gene is TRBV5-6, the J gene TRBJ1-5; D may be TRBD1 (6 bases). V was shortened by 1 base and J by 2 bases, with 7 bases between the two germline ends. Germline V gene sequence: CDR1 SGHDT, CDR2 YYEEEE. The CDR3 covers 14 residues. CDR3 bases: TGTGCCAGCAGCTTGAAGGGGGGCAATCAGCCCCAGCATTTT. Amino acids: CASSLKGGNQPQHF.

The chain couples TRBV6-5 to TRBJ2-1; 8 nucleotides align to TRBD2. This CDR3 is 13 amino acids long. Germline values: CDR1 MNHEY, CDR2 SVGAGI. With 6 bases clipped from V and 6 bases from J, the junction kept 4 bases outside the gene matches. The CDR3: CASSPGLGNEQFF. CDR3 DNA: TGTGCCAGCAGCCCGGGACTAGGCAATGAGCAGTTCTTC.

This chain connects TRBV4-1 to TRBJ1-1, with 9 bases identical to TRBD1. With V trimmed by 4 bases and J by 8 bases, 2 bases remained unmatched. The CDR3 extends over 12 amino acids. Germline CDR1 and CDR2: MGHRA and YSYEKL. CDR3 amino acids: CASSRGTGEAFF. Here the CDR3 DNA reads TGCGCCAGCAGCCGCGGGACAGGGGAAGCTTTCTTT.